The 21 T cell receptor beta chains given below trace back to one sample, sequenced in a study of molecular identifiers for immune sequencing clone quantification. TCRdb re-derived calls from the PCR reads in MiXCR, one entry per CDR3 protein. Seen here are some 59,000 distinct CDR3 sequences, about 23% observed once, and the top ten hold 1.5% to 2%. Sequencing input: naive CD8+ T cells from blood, with Jurkat cell RNA spiked in. The subset: FACS-sorted CD8+CD4-CCR7+CD45RA+ naive T cells. The source of these receptors is a human donor in good health. Some libraries in this study had Jurkat cell RNA spiked in.

This clonotype was found many times. This chain links TRBV12-3 or TRBV12-4 with TRBJ2-3; TRBD2 matches 7 bases. J gave up 0 bases and V 1 base, and 4 bases lay outside the gene matches. This CDR3 contains 16 residues. CDR3 nucleotide sequence: TGTGCCAGCAGTTTAGAAGCGGGGTCTAGCACAGATACGCAGTATTTT. This translates into CASSLEAGSSTDTQYF.

As regards this clonotype: A junction boundary mismatches the germline segment, possibly from a read error. The chain carries TRBV29-1 and TRBJ2-3; no firm D call. The CDR3 has 10 amino acids. Germline CDR1 reads SQVTM; CDR2 reads ANQGSEA. The CDR3 sequence: CRITTDPPSF. Written as DNA, the CDR3 is TGCCGCATCACCACAGATCCGCCGTCTTTT.

This clonotype was seen a handful of times. The junction departs from germline at one end; a sequencing error may be responsible. The chain couples TRBV7-9 to TRBJ1-1, with 9 bases matching TRBD1. The CDR3 loop spans 15 amino acids. Germline V gives CDR1 SEHNR, CDR2 FQNEAQ (reference sequence). CDR3 nucleotide sequence: TGTGCCAGCAGCACACAGGGGGCGGTAAACACTGAAGCTCTCTTT. It encodes CASSTQGAVNTEALF.

Note on this clonotype: It may be a read error: a sequence one base away is much more abundant. V gene TRBV4-3 combines with J gene TRBJ1-2; 11 bases map to TRBD1. Germline V lookup: CDR1 LGHNA, CDR2 YSLEER. The CDR3 is 17 amino acids. The CDR3 nucleotides are TGCGCCAGCAGCCAAGACATTAGGACAGGGGGCAGCTATGGCTGCACCTTC. Residues: CASSQDIRTGGSYGCTF.

This clonotype has just one count. A read error may be the cause here, since a much bigger clone is one base away. The CDR3 DNA follows: TGTGCCAGCAGCCCTGGACTAGCGGGGGACAATGAGCGGTTCTTC. It yields the protein CASSPGLAGDNERFF. The chain joins TRBV13 to TRBJ2-1; 13 nucleotides match TRBD2. The CDR3 is made up of 15 amino acids. Germline lookup yields CDR1 PRHDT and CDR2 FYEKMQ (reference sequence).

A few counts support this clonotype. The V and J genes are TRBV19 and TRBJ1-1; maybe TRBD1 (5 bases). V lost 1 base and J lost 6, with 6 bases in between. CDR1 is LNHDA, CDR2 SQIVND, per germline (reference sequence). This CDR3 contains 12 residues. CDR3 sequence (DNA): TGTGCCAGTAGTATAGGGGGACCTGAAGCTTTCTTT. Residues: CASSIGGPEAFF.

The chain employs TRBV19 and TRBJ2-7; the D is unclear. V was pared by 7 bases and J by 5 bases, with 9 bases between. Germline CDR1 reads LNHDA; CDR2 reads SQIVND (reference sequence). The CDR3 sequence is 11 residues long. The CDR3 region is CASKVGNEQYF. The CDR3 nucleotides are TGTGCCAGTAAGGTAGGGAACGAGCAGTACTTC.

Note on this clonotype: A much larger clone is a single base away; this may be a read error. As the CDR3 is not closed by the conserved phenylalanine or tryptophan, this likely results from a read error. The genes are TRBV4-1 and TRBJ2-1; no definite D call. The ends were cut back, 3 bases at V and 5 bases at J, with 17 bases in the middle. There are 16 residues in the CDR3. Germline V lookup: CDR1 MGHRA, CDR2 YSYEKL. The CDR3 region has the DNA TGCGCCAGCAGCCAGCTGCATGGTCGCTACAACAATGAGCAGTTCCTC. Translated: CASSQLHGRYNNEQFL.

This clonotype was counted ten times or more. The chain links TRBV5-5 to TRBJ2-7, with 10 bases fitting TRBD1. The CDR3 contains 14 residues. V was clipped by 5 bases and J by 2 bases; unmatched bases: 4. CDR1 SGHKS and CDR2 YYEKEE come from the germline V gene (reference sequence). For the CDR3, the DNA is TGTGCCAGCAGAACCGGGACAGGGGCCTACGAGCAGTACTTC. Translation: CASRTGTGAYEQYF.

A note on this clonotype: A read error may be the cause here, since a much bigger clone is one base away. It is unclear where the CDR3 begins or ends on the DNA, so no DNA is shown, and the CDR3 is as TCRdb lists it. The chain couples TRBV20-1 to TRBJ1-2. Germline loops: CDR1 DFQATT, CDR2 SNEGSKA (reference sequence). Counting both end residues, the CDR3 totals 13 amino acids. CDR3 amino acids: CSARDFFGNGNTF.

The rearrangement joins TRBV3-1 to TRBJ1-2; D is unclear. This CDR3 comprises 15 residues. Germline loops: CDR1 LGHDT, CDR2 YNNKEL (reference sequence). The germline V and J ends were trimmed by 0 bases and 0 bases, with 8 bases remaining between them. The CDR3 spells CASSQDPGSNYGYTF. The CDR3 region has the DNA TGTGCCAGCAGCCAAGATCCGGGATCTAACTATGGCTACACCTTC. Full variable domain (rest looked up from reference TRBV3-1 and TRBJ1-2): DTAVSQTPKYLVTQMGNDKSIKCEQNLGHDTMYWYKQDSKKFLKIMFSYNNKELIINETVPNRFSPKSPDKAHLNLHINSLELGDSAVYFCASSQDPGSNYGYTFGSGTRLTVV.

This clonotype was found a few times. A much larger clone lies a single base off, so this may be a read error. The V gene is TRBV12-3 or TRBV12-4, the J gene TRBJ1-2, with D uncertain. The CDR3 is made up of 13 amino acids. CDR3 nucleotide sequence: TGTGCCAGCAGTTTATTTGCAGCCTATGGCTGCACCTTC. Translation: CASSLFAAYGCTF.

The sample holds many counts of this clonotype. The chain links TRBV20-1 to TRBJ2-4; D tentatively reads TRBD1 or TRBD2 (5 bases each). Germline V gene sequence: CDR1 DFQATT, CDR2 SNEGSKA (reference sequence). This CDR3 has 14 amino acids. Trimming shortened V by 0 bases and J by 9 bases, and 15 bases separated the two germline ends. CDR3 loop: CSARDEGSLGIQYF. The DNA for the CDR3 is TGCAGTGCTAGAGATGAGGGGTCTCTGGGCATTCAGTACTTC.

This clonotype was counted at least ten times. CDR3: CASSLEVSTGKIPGELFF. In nucleotides, the CDR3 is TGTGCCAGCAGCCTAGAGGTTTCTACAGGGAAGATCCCCGGGGAGCTGTTTTTT. The chain couples TRBV7-8 to TRBJ2-2; D is possibly TRBD1 (6 bases). This CDR3 contains 18 residues. V lost 5 bases, J lost 6 bases, and 25 bases lay in between. Germline lookup yields CDR1 SGHVS and CDR2 FQNEAQ.

Points on this clonotype: This could be a read error, since a much larger clone is one nucleotide away. The chain links TRBV5-6 to TRBJ1-5, with TRBD1 matching over 10 bases. There are 17 residues in the CDR3. CDR1 is SGHDT, CDR2 YYEEEE, per germline. The CDR3 loop is CASSLGALGQGKQLQHF. The CDR3 DNA reads TGTGCCAGCAGCTTGGGGGCCCTGGGACAGGGGAAACAGCTCCAGCATTTT.

This clonotype was detected many times. CDR3 coding DNA: TGTGCCACCAGTGATTCACAGGGTTTGACTGAAGCTTTCTTT. This gives the protein CATSDSQGLTEAFF. The genes are TRBV24-1 and TRBJ1-1, with D possibly matching TRBD1 (6 bases). The CDR3 contains 14 residues. V gave up 2 bases and J gave up 5 bases, with 11 bases separating them. Germline-derived CDR1 and CDR2 are KGHDR and SFDVKD.

About this clonotype itself: This could be a read error, since a much larger clone is one nucleotide away. CDR3 coding DNA: TGTGCCGGCAGCTTAGGGCCTGCGAGCGGGAGGCCAACAGATACGCAGTATTTT. It is translated as CAGSLGPASGRPTDTQYF. The V and J genes are TRBV11-2 and TRBJ2-3; TRBD2 matches 9 bases. The CDR3 spans 18 residues. CDR1 is SGHAT and CDR2 is FQNNGV in the germline V gene.

This clonotype was counted many times. The chain combines TRBV5-5 with TRBJ2-3, with TRBD2 identical over 11 bases. This CDR3 comprises 21 residues. With V trimmed by 0 bases and J by 6 bases, 21 bases remained unmatched. Germline CDR1 SGHKS, CDR2 YYEKEE (reference sequence). In DNA form, the CDR3 reads TGTGCCAGCAGCTTGGGAATGGTTCCCTGGACTAGCGGGCGAACAGCGGATACGCAGTATTTT. This translates into CASSLGMVPWTSGRTADTQYF.

The V gene is TRBV7-3, the J gene TRBJ2-7, with unresolved D. Germline CDR1 reads SGHTA; CDR2 reads FQGTGA. Trimming cost V 2 bases and J 6 bases, with 11 bases left between them. This CDR3 is built from 13 residues. The CDR3 nucleotides read TGTGCCAGCAGCTTAGTGGTTGGGTCCGAGCAGTACTTC. Translated, it gives CASSLVVGSEQYF.

This clonotype was seen a handful of times. A much more abundant neighbour one base away suggests this may be a read error. This chain joins TRBV27 and TRBJ2-3; the D gene is possibly TRBD1 (6 bases). The CDR3 runs to 12 residues. Germline V gene lookup returns CDR1 MNHEY and CDR2 SMNVEV (reference sequence). The CDR3 coding sequence is TGTGCCAGCAGCAGGGACACAGATACGCAGTGTTTT. Residues: CASSRDTDTQCF.

About this clonotype itself: This may be a read error, as it is one base from a much larger clone. This chain joins TRBV6-5 and TRBJ1-1; no definite D call. This CDR3 is built from 14 residues. Germline V gene lookup returns CDR1 MNHEY and CDR2 SVGAGI. Here the CDR3 reads CASSYSGRGPEVFF. CDR3 bases: TGTGCCAGCAGTTACTCTGGGCGAGGCCCTGAAGTTTTCTTT.